Below, 27 T cell receptor beta chains from the same sample are listed, as sequenced in a study of CD8+ T cells in alopecia areata. Extracted RNA was reverse transcribed into cDNA, the sequencing template. Data came from immunoSEQ multiplex PCR; TCRdb stores just in-frame clones and leaves some out. The data contain about 64,000 clones, 46% of them singletons. Treatment: oral pan-JAK inhibitor, 5-10 mg twice daily. The specimen comprised CD8+ T cells sorted from blood, sampled at approximately week 36, from a patient treated with tofacitinib. The receptors were gathered from a human donor with alopecia areata.

The CDR3 sequence is CASSQSSGGSTYGYTF. In DNA, the CDR3 is TGTGCCAGCAGCCAATCGTCCGGGGGTTCTACATATGGCTACACCTTC. The chain joins TRBV16 to TRBJ1-2; perhaps TRBD1 as D (5 bases). V was cut by 0 bases and J by 5 bases, with 16 bases left in between. This CDR3 is built from 16 residues. The germline V gene has CDR1 KGHSY and CDR2 FQNENV.

The chain carries TRBV11-1 and TRBJ2-7, with a tentative D call TRBD2 (7 bases). The CDR3 consists of 16 residues. Trimming left V 5 bases short and J 3 bases short, with 20 bases between. Germline V gene lookup returns CDR1 SGHAT and CDR2 FQDESV (reference sequence). The CDR3 is CASSREPRGANYEQYF. The CDR3 nucleotides are TGTGCCAGCAGCAGGGAGCCTCGGGGGGCGAACTACGAGCAGTACTTC.

The chain combines TRBV10-2 with TRBJ2-7, with 7 nucleotides matching TRBD2. The CDR3 covers 16 residues. Germline loops: CDR1 WSHSY, CDR2 SAAADI. The V gene end was trimmed by 5 bases and the J gene end by 3 bases; junction bases not matched to a gene: 13. The CDR3 spells CASSPAGTVGLYEQYF. DNA of the CDR3: TGCGCCAGCAGTCCAGCGGGAACCGTAGGACTCTACGAGCAGTACTTC.

As for this clone: Distinct nucleotide sequences in the sample also encode this CDR3. The V gene is TRBV4-1, the J gene TRBJ2-5; D is possibly TRBD1 (6 bases). V lost 0 bases to trimming and J lost 5 bases, with 13 bases between them. This CDR3 is built from 15 residues. Germline V gene data show CDR1 as MGHRA and CDR2 as YSYEKL. CDR3 sequence: CASSQDGGGGETQYF. The CDR3 DNA sequence: TGCGCCAGCAGCCAAGATGGGGGCGGTGGGGAGACCCAGTACTTC.

This clone occurred once. The chain combines TRBV4-3 with TRBJ2-7; 10 bases map to TRBD2. Per germline, CDR1 LGHNA and CDR2 YSLEER. The CDR3 spans 15 residues. V gave up 0 bases and J gave up 3 bases; unmatched junction bases: 2. CDR3 protein: CASSQDASGSYEQYF. CDR3 in DNA: TGCGCCAGCAGCCAAGATGCTAGCGGGAGCTACGAGCAGTACTTC.

This chain connects TRBV9 to TRBJ2-1, with TRBD2 identical over 7 bases. The CDR3 totals 15 residues. The ends lost 0 bases at V and 3 bases at J; junction bases unmatched: 3. Germline-derived CDR1 and CDR2 are SGDLS and YYNGEE. CDR3: CASSVVGTIYNEQFF. CDR3 nucleotides: TGTGCCAGCAGCGTAGTAGGGACTATCTACAATGAGCAGTTCTTC.

The rearrangement uses TRBV27 and TRBJ2-2; D is ambiguous. The CDR3 loop spans 14 amino acids. V shed 1 base and J shed 4 bases, with 7 bases lying between them. The germline V gene encodes CDR1 MNHEY and CDR2 SMNVEV (reference sequence). The CDR3 loop is CASSLYPSTGELFF. The DNA for the CDR3 is TGTGCCAGCAGTTTATACCCGAGCACCGGGGAGCTGTTTTTT.

A few counts support this clone. The J gene is TRBJ1-5, the V gene TRBV5-6; D might be TRBD1 (6 bases). V was clipped by 4 bases and J by 7 bases, with 12 bases between them. The CDR3 covers 13 residues. The germline V gene encodes CDR1 SGHDT and CDR2 YYEEEE. CDR3 protein: CASSQTGTQPQHF. The CDR3 DNA reads TGTGCCAGCAGCCAAACAGGGACCCAGCCCCAGCATTTT.

This clone was counted a few times. The chain links TRBV29-1 to TRBJ2-7; tentatively, D is TRBD1 (5 bases). Trimming pared 6 bases from V and 4 bases from J, leaving 7 bases between. Germline V CDR1 and CDR2: SQVTM, ANQGSEA. The CDR3 contains 10 residues. CDR3 in amino acids: CSVDKYEQYF. CDR3 nucleotide sequence: TGCAGCGTGGACAAATACGAGCAGTACTTC.

This clone occurred a few times. The V and J genes are TRBV29-1 and TRBJ2-7; 14 nucleotides match TRBD2. The CDR3 contains 18 residues. The trim removed 3 bases at V and 3 bases at J, leaving 13 bases unmatched. CDR1 SQVTM and CDR2 ANQGSEA come from the germline V gene. For the CDR3, the DNA is TGCAGCGTTGATGGGTCCGGGACTAGCGGGAGCGGGGACTACGAGCAGTACTTC. Translated, it gives CSVDGSGTSGSGDYEQYF.

V and J are TRBV6-5 and TRBJ2-7; weak D call: TRBD1 (5 bases). CDR1 and CDR2 (germline): MNHEY, SVGAGI. V was clipped by 0 bases and J by 3 bases, with 9 bases between them. CDR3 length: 14 residues. The CDR3 DNA follows: TGTGCCAGCAGTTACTCGAGGCAGGGCTACGAGCAGTACTTC. It is translated as CASSYSRQGYEQYF.

This clone has just a few counts. The gene calls are TRBV6-4 and TRBJ2-3, with 7 bases fitting TRBD2. Germline CDR1 reads MRHNA; CDR2 reads SNTAGT. The ends lost 4 bases at V and 0 bases at J; junction bases unmatched: 4. CDR3 size: 15 residues. CDR3 sequence reads: CASSVSSGSTDTQYF. CDR3 DNA: TGTGCCAGCAGTGTGTCTAGCGGAAGCACAGATACGCAGTATTTT.

This clone was detected ten times or more. This chain joins TRBV4-2 and TRBJ1-2, with D perhaps TRBD1 (6 bases). This CDR3 has 16 amino acids. Trimming cost V 0 bases and J 6 bases, with 17 bases left between them. Germline CDR1 reads LGHNA; CDR2 reads YNFKEQ. The CDR3 DNA follows: TGTGCCAGCAGCCAAGATAAAACAGGGCTTTTGGATGGCTACACCTTC. As protein: CASSQDKTGLLDGYTF.

The J gene is TRBJ2-7, the V gene TRBV25-1; weak D call: TRBD1 (6 bases). V was pared by 7 bases and J by 2 bases, with 12 bases between. Germline CDR1 MGHDK, CDR2 SYGVNS. There are 13 residues in the CDR3. In DNA form, the CDR3 reads TGTGCCAGCACCCCACAGGGTACCTACGAGCAGTACTTC. Its protein product is CASTPQGTYEQYF.

The J gene is TRBJ1-1, the V gene TRBV5-1; D gene unclear. The CDR3 consists of 14 residues. The ends were cut back, 4 bases at V and 4 bases at J, with 14 bases in the middle. CDR1 is SGHRS and CDR2 is YFSETQ in the germline V gene. The DNA of the CDR3 is TGCGCCAGCAGCACGACTGGAGCCCCCACTGAAGCTTTCTTT. It specifies CASSTTGAPTEAFF.

J is TRBJ2-7 and V is TRBV4-3; D unresolved. Trimming shortened V by 0 bases and J by 1 base, and 7 bases separated the two germline ends. Germline V gene lookup returns CDR1 LGHNA and CDR2 YSLEER. CDR3 size: 14 residues. CDR3 nucleotide sequence: TGCGCCAGCAGCCAAGAACAAGGGTCCTACGAGCAGTACTTC. Amino acids: CASSQEQGSYEQYF.

The chain has TRBV4-3 and TRBJ2-7; 13 bases agree with TRBD2. The CDR3 is made up of 14 amino acids. CDR1 is LGHNA, CDR2 YSLEER, per germline. Germline trimming cut 4 bases from V and 7 bases from J; bases unmatched to any gene: 4. Here the CDR3 DNA reads TGCGCCAGCAGCCCCGGACTAGCGGGAGATGAGCAGTACTTC. It specifies CASSPGLAGDEQYF.

The chain joins TRBV2 to TRBJ2-7; D is uncertain. The V end was cut by 8 bases, the J end by 2 bases, with 4 bases between. The CDR3 is 10 residues long. CDR1 and CDR2 from the germline V gene are SNHLY and FYNNEI. The CDR3 nucleotides read TGTGCCAGCCACACCTACGAGCAGTACTTC. Its protein product is CASHTYEQYF.

This clone was seen a handful of times. The rearrangement joins TRBV29-1 to TRBJ2-7, with D possibly TRBD2 on 6 matching bases. Germline loops: CDR1 SQVTM, CDR2 ANQGSEA. The CDR3 spans 14 residues. Deletions cut 0 bases from V and 0 bases from J, with 9 bases between. Here the CDR3 reads CSVEDRETSYEQYF. The CDR3, as DNA: TGCAGCGTTGAAGATCGGGAGACCTCCTACGAGCAGTACTTC.

The rearrangement links TRBV29-1 to TRBJ1-1; D gene uncertain. The CDR3 is 12 amino acids. Germline V lookup: CDR1 SQVTM, CDR2 ANQGSEA. V shed 6 bases and J shed 2 bases, with 10 bases lying between them. The CDR3 coding sequence is TGCAGCGTCGTGGTACCAAACACTGAAGCTTTCTTT. This sequence encodes CSVVVPNTEAFF.

This clone turned up a few times. This likely traces to a read error, being one base from a far larger clone. This specimen includes other DNA sequences encoding the same CDR3. The chain has TRBV7-9 and TRBJ1-1; the D is unclear. CDR1 is SEHNR and CDR2 is FQNEAQ in the germline V gene (reference sequence). Trimming cost V 3 bases and J 1 base, with 3 bases left between them. The CDR3 extends over 12 amino acids. CDR3 nucleotides: TGTGCCAGCAGCTTCGGGAACACTGAAGCTTTCTTT. It encodes CASSFGNTEAFF.

The V gene is TRBV29-1, the J gene TRBJ1-2; D gene unclear. V dropped 3 bases and J dropped 6 bases, with 11 bases sitting between them. This CDR3 spans 12 amino acids. Germline loops: CDR1 SQVTM, CDR2 ANQGSEA. CDR3 nucleotides: TGCAGCGTTGATGGGCGGAACCATGGCTACACCTTC. This translates into CSVDGRNHGYTF. Full variable domain (outside the CDR3, taken from reference TRBV29-1 and TRBJ1-2): SAVISQKPSRDICQRGTSLTIQCQVDSQVTMMFWYRQQPGQSLTLIATANQGSEATYESGFVIDKFPISRPNLTFSTLTVSNMSPEDSSIYLCSVDGRNHGYTFGSGTRLTVV.

The chain couples TRBV27 to TRBJ1-5; 7 bases agree with TRBD1. The V and J ends lost 1 base and 7 bases, in that order; junction bases with no gene match: 13. CDR3 length: 17 amino acids. Germline CDR1 reads MNHEY; CDR2 reads SMNVEV (reference sequence). The CDR3: CASSLYPSQGGEQPQHF. The CDR3 region has the DNA TGTGCCAGCAGTTTATACCCCTCCCAGGGGGGCGAGCAGCCCCAGCATTTT.

The sample holds a few counts of this clone. The gene calls are TRBV13 and TRBJ1-1, with D perhaps matching TRBD1 (5 bases). Trimming left V 5 bases short and J 0 bases short, with 13 bases between. Per the germline V gene, CDR1 is PRHDT and CDR2 is FYEKMQ (reference sequence). The length of the CDR3 is 15 residues. In nucleotides, the CDR3 is TGTGCCAGCAGCCGACAGACATATATGAACACTGAAGCTTTCTTT. It codes for CASSRQTYMNTEAFF.

The sample holds many counts of this clone. The V gene is TRBV5-6, the J gene TRBJ1-2; D not certain. This CDR3 has 15 residues. V gave up 1 base and J gave up 0 bases, with 10 bases separating them. CDR1 is SGHDT and CDR2 is YYEEEE in the germline V gene. The CDR3 DNA follows: TGTGCCAGCAGCTTGCCGGCCGTAGCTAACTATGGCTACACCTTC. Translation: CASSLPAVANYGYTF.

The rearrangement links TRBV27 to TRBJ2-5; D gene unclear. Trimming removed 3 bases from V and 5 bases from J, with 13 bases in between. Germline-derived CDR1 and CDR2 are MNHEY and SMNVEV (reference sequence). The CDR3 length is 14 residues. CDR3 sequence (DNA): TGTGCCAGCAGTTTGGATGGGATGAGGGAGACCCAGTACTTC. This codes for CASSLDGMRETQYF.

The J gene is TRBJ1-1, the V gene TRBV29-1; D gene ambiguous. Trimming shortened V by 1 base and J by 1 base, and 4 bases separated the two germline ends. The CDR3 length is 12 residues. Per the germline V gene, CDR1 is SQVTM and CDR2 is ANQGSEA. CDR3 protein: CSVEAPNTEAFF. CDR3 nucleotide sequence: TGCAGCGTTGAAGCCCCGAACACTGAAGCTTTCTTT.